Each of the 9 T cell receptor beta chains below was sequenced from the same sample in a study of T cell responses to AZD1222 COVID-19 vaccine. Clones were sequenced by immunoSEQ multiplex PCR, and TCRdb holds only the in-frame ones, with some missing. The sample gives some 140,000 clones, around 90% of which show up once; 15% to 20% is in the top ten. Sequenced material: peripheral blood, taken on day 0 of AZD1222 vaccination. The receptors derive from an adult in good health.

The chain is built from TRBV6-2 or TRBV6-3 and TRBJ2-7, with no clear D. The V end lost 0 bases, the J end lost 2 bases, and 8 bases lay between the germline ends. The length of the CDR3 is 14 residues. Germline loops: CDR1 MNHEY, CDR2 SVGEGT. The CDR3 reads CASSYSRVTYEQYF. DNA for the CDR3: TGTGCCAGCAGTTACTCCCGGGTTACCTACGAGCAGTACTTC.

The chain recombines TRBV29-1 with TRBJ1-6; TRBD1 matches 7 bases. Germline CDR1 is SQVTM and CDR2 is ANQGSEA. This CDR3 comprises 13 residues. Germline trimming cut 4 bases from V and 8 bases from J; bases unmatched to any gene: 5. DNA of the CDR3: TGCAGCGTTGGGGGACAGAAGGATTCACCCCTCCACTTT. As protein: CSVGGQKDSPLHF.

Only a few counts were recorded for this clone. The rearrangement uses TRBV5-5 and TRBJ1-1; D remains ambiguous. The V end lost 0 bases, the J end lost 4 bases, and 10 bases lay between the germline ends. The CDR3 consists of 14 residues. Germline CDR1 reads SGHKS; CDR2 reads YYEKEE (reference sequence). The CDR3 bases are TGTGCCAGCAGCTTGGTTTTGGCGAGCACTGAAGCTTTCTTT. Protein sequence: CASSLVLASTEAFF.

The V gene is TRBV28, the J gene TRBJ1-4, with D perhaps TRBD1 (5 bases). The CDR3 runs 15 residues. Germline CDR1 reads MDHEN; CDR2 reads SYDVKM. Trimming took 6 bases from V and 0 from J, leaving 11 bases between them. CDR3 amino acids: CASSSATATNEKLFF. The CDR3 DNA follows: TGTGCCAGCAGCTCCGCGACAGCAACTAATGAAAAACTGTTTTTT.

The rearrangement links TRBV7-2 to TRBJ1-5, with a weak D call TRBD1 (5 bases). This CDR3 has 15 residues. V lost 5 bases to trimming and J lost 7 bases, with 18 bases between them. Germline assignment: CDR1 SGHTA and CDR2 FQGNSA. The CDR3 protein is CASSRVQGDQQPQHF. Here the CDR3 DNA reads TGTGCCAGCAGCCGTGTCCAGGGTGATCAGCAGCCCCAGCATTTT.

The rearrangement joins TRBV7-6 to TRBJ2-7; 7 bases are shared with TRBD1. CDR1 and CDR2 (germline): SGHVS, FNYEAQ. There are 16 residues in the CDR3. J gave up 6 bases and V 3 bases, and 14 bases lay outside the gene matches. The CDR3 loop is CASSLATKTGPGEQYF. For the CDR3, the DNA is TGTGCCAGCAGCTTGGCTACCAAGACAGGGCCGGGCGAGCAGTACTTC.

The chain links TRBV6-5 to TRBJ1-1; no clear D. The CDR3 spans 15 residues. The germline V gene has CDR1 MNHEY and CDR2 SVGAGI. V lost 0 bases to trimming and J lost 6 bases, with 14 bases between them. CDR3 sequence (DNA): TGTGCCAGCAGTTACTCGTGGGCCCAGAGGGCTGAAGCTTTCTTT. It is translated as CASSYSWAQRAEAFF.

J is TRBJ1-6 and V is TRBV9; 9 positions agree with TRBD1. The germline CDR1 and CDR2 sequences are SGDLS and YYNGEE. The V segment lost 2 bases and the J segment 7 bases; nucleotides outside the gene matches: 1. The CDR3 is made up of 14 amino acids. CDR3 protein: CASSVGTGNSPLHF. CDR3 sequence (DNA): TGTGCCAGCAGCGTCGGGACAGGGAATTCACCCCTCCACTTT.

The rearrangement links TRBV18 to TRBJ2-1; 8 bases agree with TRBD1. Germline V CDR1 and CDR2: KGHSH, LQKENI. With V trimmed by 3 bases and J by 0 bases, 22 bases remained unmatched. CDR3 size: 22 residues. This chain's CDR3 is CASSPKQPPPGQGKSSYNEQFF. CDR3 nucleotide sequence: TGTGCCAGCTCACCTAAACAGCCACCACCTGGACAGGGCAAAAGCTCCTACAATGAGCAGTTCTTC.